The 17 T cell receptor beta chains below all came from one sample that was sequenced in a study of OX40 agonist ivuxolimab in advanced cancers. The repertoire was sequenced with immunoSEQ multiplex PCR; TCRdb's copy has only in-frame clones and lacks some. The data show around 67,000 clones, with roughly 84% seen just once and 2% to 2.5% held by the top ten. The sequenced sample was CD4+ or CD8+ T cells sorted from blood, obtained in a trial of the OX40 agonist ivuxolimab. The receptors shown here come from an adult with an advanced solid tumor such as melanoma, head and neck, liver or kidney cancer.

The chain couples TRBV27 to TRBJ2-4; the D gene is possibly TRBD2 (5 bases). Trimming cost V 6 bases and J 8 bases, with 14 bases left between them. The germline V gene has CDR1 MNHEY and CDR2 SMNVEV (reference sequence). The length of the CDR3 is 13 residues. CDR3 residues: CASRDSLEDIQYF. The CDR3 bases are TGTGCCAGCAGGGACTCCCTTGAGGACATTCAGTACTTC.

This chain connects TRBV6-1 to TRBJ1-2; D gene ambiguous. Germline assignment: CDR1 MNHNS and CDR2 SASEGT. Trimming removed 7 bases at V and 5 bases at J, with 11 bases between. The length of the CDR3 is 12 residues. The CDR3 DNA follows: TGTGCCAGCACCCCGACGGAATATGGCTACACCTTC. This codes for CASTPTEYGYTF.

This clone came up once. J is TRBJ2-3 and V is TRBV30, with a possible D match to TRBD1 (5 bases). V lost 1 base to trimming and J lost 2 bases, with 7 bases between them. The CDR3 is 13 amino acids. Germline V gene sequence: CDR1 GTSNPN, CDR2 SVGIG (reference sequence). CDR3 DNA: TGTGCCTGGAGTGGGGGCTCCACAGATACGCAGTATTTT. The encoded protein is CAWSGGSTDTQYF.

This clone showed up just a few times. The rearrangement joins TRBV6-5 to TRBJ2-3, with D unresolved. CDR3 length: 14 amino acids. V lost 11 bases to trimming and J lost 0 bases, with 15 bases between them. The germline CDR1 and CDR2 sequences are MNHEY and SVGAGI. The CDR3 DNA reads TGTGCCTCCCGGTCGGGTACTAGCACAGATACGCAGTATTTT. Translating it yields CASRSGTSTDTQYF.

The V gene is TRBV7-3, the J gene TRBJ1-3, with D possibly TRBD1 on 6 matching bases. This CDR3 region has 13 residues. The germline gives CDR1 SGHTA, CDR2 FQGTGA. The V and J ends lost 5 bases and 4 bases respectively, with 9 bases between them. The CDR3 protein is CASSPGTGNTIYF. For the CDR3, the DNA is TGTGCCAGCAGCCCAGGGACAGGAAACACCATATATTTT. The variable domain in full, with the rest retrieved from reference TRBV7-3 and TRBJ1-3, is GAGVSQTPSNKVTEKGKYVELRCDPISGHTALYWYRQSLGQGPEFLIYFQGTGAADDSGLPNDRFFAVRPEGSVSTLKIQRTERGDSAVYLCASSPGTGNTIYFGEGSWLTVV.

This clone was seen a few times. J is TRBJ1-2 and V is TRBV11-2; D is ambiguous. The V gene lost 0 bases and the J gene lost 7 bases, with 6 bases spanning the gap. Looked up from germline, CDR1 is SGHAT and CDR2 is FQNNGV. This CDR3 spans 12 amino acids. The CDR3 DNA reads TGTGCCAGCAGCTTAGAGGGGTCTGGCTACACCTTC. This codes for CASSLEGSGYTF.

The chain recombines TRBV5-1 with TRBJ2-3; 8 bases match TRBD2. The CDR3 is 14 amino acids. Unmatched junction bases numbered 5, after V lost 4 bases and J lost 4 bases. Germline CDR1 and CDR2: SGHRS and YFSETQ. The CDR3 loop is CASSPGGRADTQYF. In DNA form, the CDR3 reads TGCGCCAGCAGCCCGGGAGGGAGGGCAGATACGCAGTATTTT.

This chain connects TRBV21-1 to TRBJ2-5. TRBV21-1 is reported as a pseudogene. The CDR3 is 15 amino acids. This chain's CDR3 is CASTFLVAYQETQYF. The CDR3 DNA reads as TGTGCCAGCACATTCCTCGTGGCGTACCAAGAGACCCAGTACTTC.

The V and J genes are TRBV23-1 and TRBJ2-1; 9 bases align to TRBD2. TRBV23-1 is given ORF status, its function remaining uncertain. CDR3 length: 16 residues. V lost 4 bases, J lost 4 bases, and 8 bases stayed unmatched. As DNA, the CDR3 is TGCGCCAGCAGTCTACGTAGCGGGGGCGTTTACAATGAGCAGTTCTTC. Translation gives CASSLRSGGVYNEQFF.

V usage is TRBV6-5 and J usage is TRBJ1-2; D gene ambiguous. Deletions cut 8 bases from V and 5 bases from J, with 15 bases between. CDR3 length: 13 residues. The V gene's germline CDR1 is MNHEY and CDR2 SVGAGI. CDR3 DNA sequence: TGTGCCAGCGGGGAACTGACATCTTATGGCTACACCTTC. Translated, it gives CASGELTSYGYTF.

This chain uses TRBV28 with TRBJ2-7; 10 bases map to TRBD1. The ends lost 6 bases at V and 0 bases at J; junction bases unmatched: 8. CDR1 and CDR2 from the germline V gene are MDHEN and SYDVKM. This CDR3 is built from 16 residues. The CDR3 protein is CASRGTGAPFSYEQYF. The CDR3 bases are TGTGCCAGCAGGGGGACAGGGGCCCCTTTCTCCTACGAGCAGTACTTC.

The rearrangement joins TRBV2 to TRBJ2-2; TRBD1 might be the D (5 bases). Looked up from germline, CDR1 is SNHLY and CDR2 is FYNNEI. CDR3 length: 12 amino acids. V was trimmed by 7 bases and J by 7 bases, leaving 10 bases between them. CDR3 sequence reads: CASILTVGELFF. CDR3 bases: TGTGCCAGCATTCTGACAGTCGGGGAGCTGTTTTTT.

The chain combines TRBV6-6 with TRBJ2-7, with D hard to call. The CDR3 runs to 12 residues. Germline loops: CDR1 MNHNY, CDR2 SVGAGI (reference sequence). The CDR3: CASSRAGFLPYV. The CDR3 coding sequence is TGTGCCAGCAGCCGAGCTGGGTTTCTCCCCTACGTG.

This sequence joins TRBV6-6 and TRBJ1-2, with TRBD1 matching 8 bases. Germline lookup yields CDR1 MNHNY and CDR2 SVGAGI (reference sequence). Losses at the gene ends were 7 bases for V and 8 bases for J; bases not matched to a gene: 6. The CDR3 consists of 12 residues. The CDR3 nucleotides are TGTGCCAGCAACCTCGACAGGGGCGGCTACACCTTC. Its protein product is CASNLDRGGYTF.

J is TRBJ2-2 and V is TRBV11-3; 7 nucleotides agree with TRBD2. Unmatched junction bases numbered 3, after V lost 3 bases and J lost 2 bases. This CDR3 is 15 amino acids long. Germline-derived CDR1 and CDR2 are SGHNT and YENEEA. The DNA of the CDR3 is TGTGCCAGCAGCTTTGGGAGGGTAAACACCGGGGAGCTGTTTTTT. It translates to CASSFGRVNTGELFF.

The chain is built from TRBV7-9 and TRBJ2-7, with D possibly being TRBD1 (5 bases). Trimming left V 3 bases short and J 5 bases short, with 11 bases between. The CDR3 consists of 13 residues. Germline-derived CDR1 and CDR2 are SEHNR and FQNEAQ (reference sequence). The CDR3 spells CASSFRVGNEQYF. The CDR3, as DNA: TGTGCCAGCAGCTTCAGGGTGGGAAACGAGCAGTACTTC.

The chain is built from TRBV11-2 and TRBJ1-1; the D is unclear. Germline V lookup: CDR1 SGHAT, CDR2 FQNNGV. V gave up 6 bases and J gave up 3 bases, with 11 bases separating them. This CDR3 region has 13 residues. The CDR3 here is CASRKNKDTEAFF. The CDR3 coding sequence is TGTGCCAGCAGAAAAAACAAGGACACTGAAGCTTTCTTT.